These 22 T cell receptor beta chains came from one sample sequenced in a study of Tregs in tolerant kidney transplant recipients. Using immunoSEQ multiplex PCR, the repertoire was profiled, and TCRdb retains in-frame clones only, with some absent. The sample's table shows tens of thousands of clones. The source material was CD8+ T cells from blood, sampled before the transplant. The receptors stem from a human donor who received a combined kidney and bone marrow transplant.

On this clone: The CDR3 extends 3 residues past the end of the read, so its final part is completed from the germline J gene. V usage is TRBV19 and J usage is TRBJ2-7; weak D call: TRBD2 (6 bases). There are 15 residues in the CDR3. V lost 5 bases to trimming and J lost 5 bases, with 19 bases between them. Germline V gene sequence: CDR1 LNHDA, CDR2 SQIVND (reference sequence). The part of the CDR3 DNA that was read is TGTGCCAGTAGTGGTCGGGGGTTCTATTCCGACGAG. Its translation is CASSGRGFYSDE. The full-length CDR3 reads as CASSGRGFYSDEQYF.

Comment on this clone: The sequenced fragment ends 3 residues before the CDR3 boundary, so the rest is inferred from the germline J gene. The chain recombines TRBV20-1 with TRBJ2-4, with 9 nucleotides matching TRBD1. The CDR3 sequence is 14 residues long. V lost 3 bases and J lost 0; bases outside the gene matches: 0. The germline gives CDR1 DFQATT, CDR2 SNEGSKA (reference sequence). The CDR3 sequence: CSARDRGAKNIQYF. The CDR3 DNA, read in part, is TGCAGTGCTAGGGACAGGGGAGCCAAAAACATT.

CDR3 DNA (partial): TGTGCCAGCAGACTATCTAGCACAGATACG. Protein: CASRLSSTDT. The whole CDR3 region reads CASRLSSTDTQYF. This chain joins TRBV7-2 and TRBJ2-3; D is unresolved. The CDR3 extends 3 residues past the end of the read, so its final part is completed from the germline J gene. The CDR3 sequence is 13 residues long. V was clipped by 6 bases and J by 0 bases, with 7 bases between them. Germline assignment: CDR1 SGHTA and CDR2 FQGNSA.

Note on this clone: The read ends 3 residues before the CDR3 terminus; that terminus is restored from the germline J gene. This chain uses TRBV7-8 with TRBJ2-1; TRBD1 matches 7 bases. Germline V CDR1 and CDR2: SGHVS, FQNEAQ. The CDR3 has 14 amino acids. Losses at the gene ends were 5 bases for V and 3 bases for J; bases not matched to a gene: 4. CDR3 amino acids: CASSMGQFYNEQFF. The sequenced part of the CDR3 DNA is TGTGCCAGCAGCATGGGACAGTTCTACAATGAG.

As concerns this clone: The missing CDR3 end, 3 residues past where the read stops, is filled in from the germline J gene. J is TRBJ1-1 and V is TRBV2; D unresolved. Germline V gives CDR1 SNHLY, CDR2 FYNNEI. CDR3 length: 11 amino acids. The covered CDR3 bases are TGTGCCAGCAGTGAAGGCGTTCTA. This sequence encodes CASSEGVL. The whole CDR3 is CASSEGVLAFF.

Comments on this clone: The read falls 3 residues short of the CDR3 end, and the missing part is taken from the germline J gene. The chain has TRBV2 and TRBJ1-4; no definite D call. The CDR3 loop spans 14 amino acids. V gave up 2 bases and J gave up 0 bases, with 4 bases separating them. CDR1 and CDR2 (germline): SNHLY, FYNNEI. CDR3 in amino acids: CASSELPTNEKLFF. The part of the CDR3 DNA that was read is TGTGCCAGCAGTGAACTACCAACTAATGAAAAA.

Concerning this clone: The read stops 3 residues short of the end of the CDR3; the missing end is completed from the germline J gene. This chain joins TRBV6-2 or TRBV6-3 and TRBJ2-7; TRBD2 aligns across 13 bases. Per germline, CDR1 MNHEY and CDR2 SVGEGT. This CDR3 is 15 amino acids long. The junction had 8 bases not matched to a gene; V was cut back by 6 bases and J by 6 bases. The CDR3 protein is CASSPTSGRVLEQYF. The sequenced CDR3 bases are TGTGCCAGCAGCCCTACTAGCGGGAGGGTTCTCGAG.

The CDR3 loop reads CASSYSRGQGVNDEQYF. CDR3 DNA, as far as it was read: TGTGCCAGCAGTTACTCGAGGGGACAGGGGGTAAATGACGAG. The chain carries TRBV6-2 or TRBV6-3 and TRBJ2-7; 11 nucleotides align to TRBD1. The DNA ends 3 residues before the CDR3 does, and the rest of the CDR3 is filled in from the germline J gene. CDR1 is MNHEY and CDR2 is SVGEGT in the germline V gene. V shed 0 bases, J shed 5 bases, and the junction held 9 bases outside the gene matches. The CDR3 has 17 residues.

Partial CDR3 DNA: TGTGCCAGCAGCTTTACGACAGGGGGGGGGAATGAG. This translates into CASSFTTGGGNE. From start to end, the CDR3 is CASSFTTGGGNEQFF. V is TRBV2 and J is TRBJ2-1; the match to TRBD1 covers 9 bases. The read gets to within 3 residues of the CDR3 end, and the germline J gene fills in the rest. Germline V gene data show CDR1 as SNHLY and CDR2 as FYNNEI. The CDR3 sequence is 15 residues long. V lost 6 bases and J lost 7; bases outside the gene matches: 10.

Of note for this clone: The read stops 3 residues short of the end of the CDR3; the missing end is completed from the germline J gene. This sequence joins TRBV10-1 and TRBJ2-1, with D possibly TRBD1 on 6 matching bases. V was shortened by 0 bases and J by 3 bases, with 12 bases between the two germline ends. The CDR3 contains 16 residues. Germline V gene data show CDR1 as WNHNN and CDR2 as SYGVQD (reference sequence). This chain's CDR3 is CASSESRGTLYNEQFF. CDR3 DNA (partial): TGCGCCAGCAGTGAGTCGAGGGGGACACTCTACAATGAG.

With regard to this clone: The sequenced fragment ends 3 residues before the CDR3 boundary, so the rest is inferred from the germline J gene. The same CDR3 can be traced to other DNA sequences in this sample. This chain connects TRBV2 to TRBJ2-1; TRBD1 aligns across 10 bases. Germline V gene sequence: CDR1 SNHLY, CDR2 FYNNEI. The CDR3 covers 16 residues. Germline trimming cut 0 bases from V and 2 bases from J; bases unmatched to any gene: 1. CDR3 DNA, as far as it was read: TGTGCCAGCAGTGAAGCCGGGACAGGGGCCTACAATGAG. This translates into CASSEAGTGAYNE. The full CDR3 protein reads CASSEAGTGAYNEQFF. Full variable domain (missing parts from reference TRBV2 and TRBJ2-1): EPEVTQTPSHQVTQMGQEVILRCVPISNHLYFYWYRQILGQKVEFLVSFYNNEISEKSEIFDDQFSVERPDGSNFTLKIRSTKLEDSAMYFCASSEAGTGAYNEQFFGPGTRLTVL.

Concerning this clone: The read ends 3 residues before the CDR3 terminus; that terminus is restored from the germline J gene. The chain links TRBV2 to TRBJ2-2; 14 bases map to TRBD2. V lost 6 bases and J lost 3; bases outside the gene matches: 6. The CDR3 totals 17 residues. Germline V CDR1 and CDR2: SNHLY, FYNNEI. CDR3 loop: CASRGLAGVYHTGELFF. The part of the CDR3 DNA that was read is TGTGCCAGCAGGGGACTAGCGGGAGTGTACCACACCGGGGAG.

Worth noting for this clone: The read falls 3 residues short of the CDR3 end, and the missing part is taken from the germline J gene. J is TRBJ2-5 and V is TRBV20-1; D perhaps matches TRBD1 (5 bases). Trimming cost V 5 bases and J 5 bases, with 18 bases left between them. In germline, CDR1 is DFQATT, CDR2 SNEGSKA (reference sequence). The CDR3 loop spans 14 amino acids. The CDR3 loop reads CSAPRTRKIETQYF. The sequenced part of the CDR3 DNA is TGCAGTGCTCCCCGGACACGGAAGATTGAGACC.

Of note for this clone: The DNA ends 3 residues before the CDR3 does, and the rest of the CDR3 is filled in from the germline J gene. The V gene is TRBV5-4, the J gene TRBJ1-2; D is unresolved. This CDR3 is built from 16 residues. Germline loops: CDR1 SGHNT, CDR2 YYREEE (reference sequence). With 3 bases removed from V and 2 bases from J, the gap between germline ends came to 17 bases. The chain's CDR3 is CASSSPSSRANYGYTF. CDR3 bases read: TGTGCCAGCAGCTCACCTAGCTCGCGGGCGAACTATGGC.

On this clone itself: Read sequence stops 3 residues before the CDR3 end, and the germline J gene provides the missing end. The rearrangement links TRBV7-9 to TRBJ1-2, with 7 bases fitting TRBD1. CDR3 length: 14 residues. The junction had 4 bases not matched to a gene; V was cut back by 2 bases and J by 4 bases. Per germline, CDR1 SEHNR and CDR2 FQNEAQ (reference sequence). The CDR3 bases that were read are TGTGCCAGCAGCTTATCGACAGGGCTCTATGGC. Its protein is CASSLSTGLYG. The entire CDR3 reads CASSLSTGLYGYTF.

Turning to this clone: Sequencing ends 3 residues short of the CDR3 end; the germline J gene provides the rest. V usage is TRBV13 and J usage is TRBJ2-1; 14 bases fit TRBD2. Germline trimming cut 7 bases from V and 6 bases from J; bases unmatched to any gene: 2. The germline V gene encodes CDR1 PRHDT and CDR2 FYEKMQ (reference sequence). This CDR3 contains 14 residues. Incomplete CDR3 DNA: TGTGCCAGCACGGGACTAGCGGGAGCCAATGAG. Protein: CASTGLAGANE. The complete CDR3 reads CASTGLAGANEQFF.

A note on this clone: Sequencing ends 3 residues short of the CDR3 end; the germline J gene provides the rest. The J gene is TRBJ1-4, the V gene TRBV19; TRBD1 agrees at 7 bases. This CDR3 has 12 amino acids. Per the germline V gene, CDR1 is LNHDA and CDR2 is SQIVND (reference sequence). CDR3 DNA, as far as it was read: TGTGCCAGTAGCTCCGACAGGGTGGAA. Its translation: CASSSDRVE. The full CDR3 protein is CASSSDRVELFF.

With regard to this clone: The sequence runs out 3 residues before the end of the CDR3; the remainder is reconstructed from the germline J gene. This chain connects TRBV19 to TRBJ1-3, with D tentatively TRBD1 (6 bases). V shed 10 bases and J shed 2 bases, with 15 bases lying between them. In germline, CDR1 is LNHDA, CDR2 SQIVND (reference sequence). The CDR3 covers 14 residues. The part of the CDR3 DNA that was read is TGTGCCACCAGATCTAGGGACACTGGAAACACC. Its protein product is CATRSRDTGNT. The whole CDR3 is CATRSRDTGNTIYF.

In regard to this clone: Sequencing ends 3 residues short of the CDR3 end; the germline J gene provides the rest. This rearrangement joins TRBV2 to TRBJ2-1; a weak D match, TRBD2 (7 bases). Trimming shortened V by 4 bases and J by 4 bases, and 17 bases separated the two germline ends. Per the germline V gene, CDR1 is SNHLY and CDR2 is FYNNEI. The CDR3 is made up of 16 amino acids. The CDR3 is CASSAGGHLNYNEQFF. The covered CDR3 bases are TGTGCCAGCAGTGCGGGGGGACACTTAAATTACAATGAG.

Worth noting for this clone: The read ends 3 residues early relative to the CDR3; the germline J gene fills the gap. V and J are TRBV11-2 and TRBJ2-3, with TRBD1 identical over 8 bases. V shed 5 bases and J 2 bases; nucleotides not matched to a gene: 6. The CDR3 has 15 residues. CDR1 and CDR2 (germline): SGHAT, FQNNGV. The CDR3 bases that were read are TGTGCCAGCAGCCCTAGACAGGGGAACACAGATACG. Its translation is CASSPRQGNTDT. The entire CDR3 protein reads CASSPRQGNTDTQYF.

A word on this clone: The sequence runs out 3 residues before the end of the CDR3; the remainder is reconstructed from the germline J gene. The V and J genes are TRBV19 and TRBJ1-1; the match to TRBD1 covers 7 bases. CDR1 and CDR2 (germline): LNHDA, SQIVND (reference sequence). This CDR3 is 16 amino acids long. V lost 2 bases, J lost 3 bases, and 9 bases stayed unmatched. CDR3 bases read: TGTGCCAGTAGTATACAGGGACAGACCCCTTACACTGAA. Translating it yields CASSIQGQTPYTE. The CDR3 in full is CASSIQGQTPYTEAFF.

A word on this clone: Read sequence stops 3 residues before the CDR3 end, and the germline J gene provides the missing end. The chain couples TRBV19 to TRBJ2-7; TRBD2 agrees at 9 bases. The CDR3 has 14 residues. Germline CDR1 is LNHDA and CDR2 is SQIVND (reference sequence). The V gene end was trimmed by 3 bases and the J gene end by 6 bases; junction bases not matched to a gene: 6. The CDR3 spells CASSIGGLASEQYF. Partial CDR3 DNA: TGTGCCAGTAGTATTGGGGGACTAGCCTCCGAG.